Listed below are T cell receptor beta chains from one sample, sequenced in a study of blood T cells in healthy people across ages. TCRdb re-derived calls from the 5' RACE reads in MiXCR, one entry per CDR3 protein. Of some 930,000 distinct CDR3 sequences listed, approximately 32% are singletons. The data were also submitted as part of a second study, on T cells of mothers and their children.

The sequencing input was blood. The source of these receptors is a middle-aged woman in good health. Both conserved end residues are part of each CDR3. Each record gives: D gene, J gene, V gene, clone size, CDR3 protein, CDR3 DNA. The D gene is left open where the match is weak. Only part of the rows carry a size: once, few, many, or a class if the clone is expanded.

d_gene: NA; j_gene: TRBJ2-7; v_gene: TRBV12-3/TRBV12-4; abundance: many; CDR3aa: CASSFPGMYEQYF; CDR3nt: TGTGCCAGCAGTTTCCCGGGAATGTACGAGCAGTACTTC
d_gene: NA; j_gene: TRBJ2-7; v_gene: TRBV29-1; abundance: many; CDR3aa: CSVVSSNYEQYF; CDR3nt: TGCAGCGTTGTATCTAGTAACTACGAGCAGTACTTC
d_gene: TRBD2; j_gene: TRBJ2-1; v_gene: TRBV20-1; abundance: once; CDR3aa: CSARDQTSGLSNEQFF; CDR3nt: TGCAGTGCTAGAGATCAAACTAGCGGGTTGTCTAATGAGCAGTTCTTC
d_gene: NA; j_gene: TRBJ1-1; v_gene: TRBV10-3; abundance: NA; CDR3aa: CAISGDMVGTEAFF; CDR3nt: TGTGCCATCAGTGGCGATATGGTTGGTACTGAAGCTTTCTTT
d_gene: NA; j_gene: TRBJ2-7; v_gene: TRBV20-1; abundance: few; CDR3aa: CSVGPGRAEQYF; CDR3nt: TGCAGTGTTGGGCCCGGGCGGGCCGAGCAGTACTTC
d_gene: TRBD1; j_gene: TRBJ1-2; v_gene: TRBV27; abundance: NA; CDR3aa: CASSYQGAGGYTF; CDR3nt: TGTGCCAGCAGTTATCAGGGGGCGGGAGGCTACACCTTC
d_gene: NA; j_gene: TRBJ2-7; v_gene: TRBV7-2; abundance: NA; CDR3aa: CASSSEGGEQYF; CDR3nt: TGTGCCAGCAGCTCGGAGGGCGGTGAGCAGTACTTC
d_gene: NA; j_gene: TRBJ1-1; v_gene: TRBV20-1; abundance: NA; CDR3aa: CSARGSSGGGTEAFF; CDR3nt: TGCAGTGCTAGAGGTTCAAGCGGCGGGGGCACTGAAGCTTTCTTT
d_gene: NA; j_gene: TRBJ2-5; v_gene: TRBV7-2; abundance: NA; CDR3aa: CASTGPNQETRYF; CDR3nt: TGTGCCAGCACCGGGCCGAACCAAGAGACCCGGTACTTC
d_gene: NA; j_gene: TRBJ2-6; v_gene: TRBV3-1; abundance: NA; CDR3aa: CASSLLSNGQGDSGANVLTF; CDR3nt: TGTGCCAGCAGCCTCCTATCAAATGGGCAGGGTGATTCTGGGGCCAACGTCCTGACTTTC
d_gene: TRBD1; j_gene: TRBJ2-6; v_gene: TRBV20-1; abundance: NA; CDR3aa: CSASRGQGYVLTF; CDR3nt: TGCAGTGCTAGTCGGGGACAGGGCTACGTCCTGACTTTC
d_gene: NA; j_gene: TRBJ1-2; v_gene: TRBV28; abundance: many; CDR3aa: CATSSGAERYTF; CDR3nt: TGTGCCACCAGTTCCGGCGCGGAACGCTACACCTTC
d_gene: TRBD1; j_gene: TRBJ2-6; v_gene: TRBV25-1; abundance: NA; CDR3aa: CATADRAGANVLTF; CDR3nt: TGTGCCACCGCTGACAGGGCTGGGGCCAACGTCCTGACTTTC
d_gene: TRBD1; j_gene: TRBJ1-2; v_gene: TRBV4-1; abundance: NA; CDR3aa: CASSQAYPGQGQGYTF; CDR3nt: TGCGCCAGCAGCCAAGCGTACCCGGGACAGGGACAAGGCTACACCTTC
d_gene: NA; j_gene: TRBJ2-3; v_gene: TRBV9; abundance: NA; CDR3aa: CASSVLIGDTQYF; CDR3nt: TGTGCCAGCAGCGTCCTTATTGGGGATACGCAGTATTTT
d_gene: NA; j_gene: TRBJ1-1; v_gene: TRBV10-3; abundance: NA; CDR3aa: CAISLRNTEAFF; CDR3nt: TGTGCCATCAGTCTCAGGAACACTGAAGCTTTCTTT
d_gene: NA; j_gene: TRBJ1-1; v_gene: TRBV29-1; abundance: NA; CDR3aa: CSVEWAIEWTEAFF; CDR3nt: TGCAGCGTCGAATGGGCCATCGAATGGACTGAAGCTTTCTTT
d_gene: NA; j_gene: TRBJ2-5; v_gene: TRBV6-6; abundance: NA; CDR3aa: CANRLDGGGETQYF; CDR3nt: TGTGCCAACAGGCTAGATGGGGGAGGCGAGACCCAGTACTTC
d_gene: NA; j_gene: TRBJ2-7; v_gene: TRBV15; abundance: NA; CDR3aa: CATSRGGTASYEQYF; CDR3nt: TGTGCCACCAGCAGAGGAGGGACGGCTTCCTACGAGCAGTACTTC
d_gene: TRBD2; j_gene: TRBJ2-1; v_gene: TRBV19; abundance: NA; CDR3aa: CASSIGTSGANEQFF; CDR3nt: TGTGCCAGTAGTATCGGGACTAGCGGGGCTAATGAGCAGTTCTTC
d_gene: TRBD1; j_gene: TRBJ1-1; v_gene: TRBV7-2; abundance: NA; CDR3aa: CASSPTGTVAFF; CDR3nt: TGTGCCAGCAGCCCCACCGGGACAGTAGCTTTCTTT
d_gene: TRBD1; j_gene: TRBJ2-7; v_gene: TRBV6-6; abundance: NA; CDR3aa: CASSYSRGTAATYEQYF; CDR3nt: TGTGCCAGCAGTTATTCTAGGGGGACAGCGGCCACCTACGAGCAGTACTTC
d_gene: NA; j_gene: TRBJ2-5; v_gene: TRBV5-1; abundance: NA; CDR3aa: CASSWAGQKETQYF; CDR3nt: TGTGCCAGCAGCTGGGCGGGACAGAAAGAGACCCAGTACTTC
d_gene: NA; j_gene: TRBJ1-6; v_gene: TRBV12-3/TRBV12-4; abundance: few; CDR3aa: CATQLGSQFSPLHF; CDR3nt: TGTGCTACCCAGTTGGGGTCCCAATTTTCACCCCTCCACTTT
d_gene: NA; j_gene: TRBJ2-1; v_gene: TRBV27; abundance: few; CDR3aa: CASSFIGDNEQFF; CDR3nt: TGTGCCAGCAGTTTTATCGGGGACAATGAGCAGTTCTTC
d_gene: TRBD1; j_gene: TRBJ1-6; v_gene: TRBV28; abundance: NA; CDR3aa: CASSLFQRTGDSPLHF; CDR3nt: TGTGCCAGCAGTTTATTCCAAAGGACAGGGGATTCACCCCTCCACTTT
d_gene: NA; j_gene: TRBJ2-3; v_gene: TRBV6-5; abundance: few; CDR3aa: CAVGPDTDTQYF; CDR3nt: TGTGCCGTGGGCCCAGACACAGATACGCAGTATTTT
d_gene: NA; j_gene: TRBJ2-7; v_gene: TRBV20-1; abundance: few; CDR3aa: CSARRPEGAYEQYF; CDR3nt: TGCAGTGCTAGACGGCCCGAGGGGGCCTACGAGCAGTACTTC
d_gene: NA; j_gene: TRBJ2-5; v_gene: TRBV9; abundance: NA; CDR3aa: CASSGGGGPSAQQYF; CDR3nt: TGTGCCAGCAGCGGGGGAGGGGGCCCCTCCGCCCAGCAGTACTTC
d_gene: NA; j_gene: TRBJ2-7; v_gene: TRBV5-1; abundance: few; CDR3aa: CASSLEGRARYEQYF; CDR3nt: TGCGCCAGCAGCTTGGAGGGCAGGGCTAGGTACGAGCAGTACTTC
d_gene: NA; j_gene: TRBJ2-7; v_gene: TRBV7-9; abundance: many; CDR3aa: CASSPPGGFPYEQYF; CDR3nt: TGTGCCAGCAGCCCACCGGGCGGCTTTCCCTACGAGCAGTACTTC
d_gene: TRBD2; j_gene: TRBJ2-2; v_gene: TRBV7-2; abundance: NA; CDR3aa: CASSHRATSGGNTGELFF; CDR3nt: TGTGCCAGCAGCCACCGCGCGACTAGCGGGGGGAACACCGGGGAGCTGTTTTTT
d_gene: TRBD2; j_gene: TRBJ2-5; v_gene: TRBV6-1; abundance: NA; CDR3aa: CASSRTSGGGQETQYF; CDR3nt: TGTGCCAGCAGCAGGACTAGCGGGGGGGGGCAAGAGACCCAGTACTTC
d_gene: TRBD2; j_gene: TRBJ2-1; v_gene: TRBV12-5; abundance: few; CDR3aa: CASGLRGLAGGPNEQFF; CDR3nt: TGTGCTAGTGGTTTGAGGGGGCTAGCGGGGGGGCCAAATGAGCAGTTCTTC
d_gene: TRBD1; j_gene: TRBJ2-3; v_gene: TRBV20-1; abundance: NA; CDR3aa: CSARDGDRGEDTQYF; CDR3nt: TGCAGTGCTAGAGATGGGGACAGGGGGGAAGATACGCAGTATTTT
d_gene: TRBD2; j_gene: TRBJ2-7; v_gene: TRBV20-1; abundance: NA; CDR3aa: CSATPGGPKSEQYF; CDR3nt: TGCAGTGCTACGCCGGGGGGTCCAAAAAGCGAGCAGTACTTC
d_gene: TRBD2; j_gene: TRBJ2-1; v_gene: TRBV20-1; abundance: NA; CDR3aa: CSAEPGLADNEQFF; CDR3nt: TGCAGTGCTGAACCGGGACTAGCGGACAATGAGCAGTTCTTC
d_gene: NA; j_gene: TRBJ1-4; v_gene: TRBV20-1; abundance: NA; CDR3aa: CSARDLMVNDKLFF; CDR3nt: TGCAGTGCTAGAGATCTTATGGTTAATGATAAACTGTTTTTT
d_gene: TRBD1; j_gene: TRBJ2-5; v_gene: TRBV6-1; abundance: NA; CDR3aa: CASREGTGRETQYF; CDR3nt: TGTGCCAGCAGGGAAGGGACAGGGCGGGAGACCCAGTACTTC
d_gene: NA; j_gene: TRBJ1-2; v_gene: TRBV2; abundance: NA; CDR3aa: CASNLGNSGGYTF; CDR3nt: TGTGCCAGCAACCTCGGGAACTCGGGGGGCTACACCTTC
d_gene: NA; j_gene: TRBJ2-7; v_gene: TRBV20-1; abundance: NA; CDR3aa: CSARGQSSVPWDEQYF; CDR3nt: TGCAGTGCTAGAGGACAGTCCAGCGTACCCTGGGACGAGCAGTACTTC
d_gene: TRBD1; j_gene: TRBJ1-5; v_gene: TRBV12-3/TRBV12-4; abundance: NA; CDR3aa: CASSIDRDQPQHF; CDR3nt: TGTGCCAGCAGCATCGACAGGGATCAGCCCCAGCATTTT
d_gene: NA; j_gene: TRBJ2-3; v_gene: TRBV15; abundance: few; CDR3aa: CATSGTVDWPAGTDTQYF; CDR3nt: TGTGCCACCAGCGGCACCGTGGACTGGCCGGCGGGCACAGATACGCAGTATTTT
d_gene: NA; j_gene: TRBJ1-1; v_gene: TRBV20-1; abundance: NA; CDR3aa: CSAKDVHLNTEAFF; CDR3nt: TGCAGTGCTAAAGATGTACACCTGAACACTGAAGCTTTCTTT
d_gene: TRBD2; j_gene: TRBJ2-1; v_gene: TRBV6-1; abundance: NA; CDR3aa: CASSEKAGGYNEQFF; CDR3nt: TGTGCCAGCAGTGAAAAAGCGGGGGGCTACAATGAGCAGTTCTTC
d_gene: NA; j_gene: TRBJ2-7; v_gene: TRBV5-1; abundance: NA; CDR3aa: CASSLAVGRGSYEQYF; CDR3nt: TGCGCCAGCAGCTTGGCTGTCGGCAGGGGAAGCTACGAGCAGTACTTC
d_gene: NA; j_gene: TRBJ2-3; v_gene: TRBV28; abundance: NA; CDR3aa: CASSSRGLQYF; CDR3nt: TGTGCCAGCAGTTCCAGGGGCCTGCAGTATTTT
d_gene: NA; j_gene: TRBJ1-2; v_gene: TRBV27; abundance: NA; CDR3aa: CASSLGGAPHGYTF; CDR3nt: TGTGCCAGCAGTTTGGGCGGGGCGCCTCATGGCTACACCTTC
d_gene: NA; j_gene: TRBJ1-4; v_gene: TRBV18; abundance: many; CDR3aa: CASSPINRPNEKLFF; CDR3nt: TGTGCCAGCTCACCGATAAACAGGCCGAATGAAAAACTGTTTTTT
d_gene: TRBD1; j_gene: TRBJ2-1; v_gene: TRBV11-2; abundance: NA; CDR3aa: CAGSSRQGKAYNEQFF; CDR3nt: TGTGCCGGCAGCTCCCGACAGGGAAAAGCCTACAATGAGCAGTTCTTC
d_gene: NA; j_gene: TRBJ2-7; v_gene: TRBV5-5; abundance: few; CDR3aa: CASSLAADVSYEQYF; CDR3nt: TGTGCCAGCAGCTTGGCTGCAGATGTATCCTACGAGCAGTACTTC
d_gene: NA; j_gene: TRBJ1-2; v_gene: TRBV28; abundance: few; CDR3aa: CASSLSTAAHGYTF; CDR3nt: TGTGCCAGCAGTTTATCGACAGCCGCCCATGGCTACACCTTC
d_gene: NA; j_gene: TRBJ2-7; v_gene: TRBV5-1; abundance: few; CDR3aa: CAGSLRGGPYEQYF; CDR3nt: TGCGCCGGCAGCTTAAGGGGCGGGCCCTACGAGCAGTACTTC